This TCR beta chain was found in a study of T cell responses to AZD1222 COVID-19 vaccine. Whole-study results and caveats: Clonal diversity was possibly underestimated, and white British individuals and females predominated among donors.

Assay used: immunoSEQ multiplex PCR; TCRdb lists only in-frame clones, some missing. The sample shows about 150,000 clones, roughly 90% of them seen only once. The CDR3 contains 13 residues. Looked up from germline, CDR1 is SGHAT and CDR2 is FQNNGV. V lost 5 bases and J 3 bases, leaving 10 bases between the germline ends. With regard to this clone: Its antigen is undetermined.

The chain couples TRBV11-2 to TRBJ1-1; D is unresolved. The sequence was obtained from an adult in good health. The sample consisted of peripheral blood, taken on day 0 of AZD1222 vaccination. The DNA of the CDR3 is TGTGCCAGCAGCAGGGTCGCTTACACTGAAGCTTTCTTT. Its translation is CASSRVAYTEAFF.